These 9 T cell receptor beta chains originate from one sample sequenced in a study of radiotherapy plus CTLA-4 blockade in lung cancer. Libraries were prepared by immunoSEQ multiplex PCR; TCRdb keeps only in-frame clonotypes and omits some of them. The table shows about 48,000 clones, with about 86% occurring only once. Sequencing used peripheral blood, obtained from a patient treated with radiotherapy plus ipilimumab. The receptors were gathered from a human donor with non-small cell lung cancer that progressed on radiotherapy plus ipilimumab. Some clones in this sample may be carry-over from other donors' samples.

This rearrangement joins TRBV28 to TRBJ1-5, with no clear D. Germline values: CDR1 MDHEN, CDR2 SYDVKM. Trimming took 2 bases from V and 1 from J, leaving 6 bases between them. CDR3 length: 14 residues. CDR3 loop: CASSLIQSNQPQHF. Written as DNA, the CDR3 is TGTGCCAGCAGTTTAATTCAAAGCAATCAGCCCCAGCATTTT.

V gene TRBV9 combines with J gene TRBJ1-1; D gene uncertain. V shed 9 bases and J shed 1 base, with 10 bases lying between them. This CDR3 has 12 residues. CDR1 and CDR2 from the germline V gene are SGDLS and YYNGEE. The CDR3 DNA reads as TGTGCCAACAGTGCAGAGAACACTGAAGCTTTCTTT. Its translation: CANSAENTEAFF.

This clone was seen a few times. This chain links TRBV29-1 with TRBJ1-1; 8 positions agree with TRBD1. The V segment lost 5 bases and the J segment 12 bases; nucleotides outside the gene matches: 8. The CDR3 contains 11 residues. CDR1 is SQVTM and CDR2 is ANQGSEA in the germline V gene. This CDR3 reads CSVSDRVGTFF. The DNA for the CDR3 is TGCAGCGTTTCGGACAGGGTCGGTACTTTCTTT.

The chain links TRBV14 to TRBJ2-7, with D maybe TRBD1 (5 bases). Trimming left V 0 bases short and J 0 bases short, with 12 bases between. CDR3 length: 16 amino acids. Germline loops: CDR1 SGHDN, CDR2 FVKESK. The CDR3 is CASSQDLRGSSYEQYF. The CDR3 region has the DNA TGTGCCAGCAGCCAAGATCTAAGGGGAAGCTCCTACGAGCAGTACTTC.

The chain employs TRBV27 and TRBJ2-7, with TRBD2 as a possible D gene (5 bases). The ends were cut back, 2 bases at V and 1 base at J, with 12 bases in the middle. CDR1 is MNHEY and CDR2 is SMNVEV in the germline V gene (reference sequence). The CDR3 has 15 amino acids. DNA for the CDR3: TGTGCCAGCAGTTTAGCCCTGGGAGAATCCTACGAGCAGTACTTC. Residues: CASSLALGESYEQYF.

This clone occurred a few times. J is TRBJ1-6 and V is TRBV16, with 8 nucleotides matching TRBD1. The CDR3 spans 15 residues. The ends lost 0 bases at V and 7 bases at J; junction bases unmatched: 2. Looked up from germline, CDR1 is KGHSY and CDR2 is FQNENV. The CDR3 region has the DNA TGTGCCAGCAGCCAATCCGGACAGGGCAATTCACCCCTCCACTTT. This sequence encodes CASSQSGQGNSPLHF. Drawing the rest from reference TRBV16 and TRBJ1-6, the complete variable domain is GEEVAQTPKHLVRGEGQKAKLYCAPIKGHSYVFWYQQVLKNEFKFLISFQNENVFDETGMPKERFSAKCLPNSPCSLEIQATKLEDSAVYFCASSQSGQGNSPLHFGNGTRLTVT.

The rearrangement joins TRBV19 to TRBJ2-7; tentative D call: TRBD2 (7 bases). CDR3 length: 15 residues. V was clipped by 3 bases and J by 2 bases, with 14 bases between them. In germline, CDR1 is LNHDA, CDR2 SQIVND (reference sequence). The CDR3 DNA sequence: TGTGCCAGTAGTATCTACAAGGGGGGGACCTACGAGCAGTACTTC. Translation: CASSIYKGGTYEQYF.

This clone was observed a single time. The V call is TRBV29-1, the J call TRBJ2-7, with unresolved D. CDR1 and CDR2 (germline): SQVTM, ANQGSEA. V gave up 4 bases and J gave up 1 base, with 11 bases separating them. CDR3 length equals 13 residues. CDR3 in amino acids: CSVGSGASYEQYF. DNA of the CDR3: TGCAGCGTTGGATCAGGCGCGTCCTACGAGCAGTACTTC.

This chain uses TRBV5-1 with TRBJ1-5; D is uncertain. The CDR3 covers 14 residues. Trimming removed 0 bases from V and 7 bases from J, with 11 bases in between. CDR1 and CDR2 from the germline V gene are SGHRS and YFSETQ. The CDR3 region is CASSLAAGKQPQHF. CDR3 DNA: TGCGCCAGCAGCTTGGCCGCGGGAAAGCAGCCCCAGCATTTT.